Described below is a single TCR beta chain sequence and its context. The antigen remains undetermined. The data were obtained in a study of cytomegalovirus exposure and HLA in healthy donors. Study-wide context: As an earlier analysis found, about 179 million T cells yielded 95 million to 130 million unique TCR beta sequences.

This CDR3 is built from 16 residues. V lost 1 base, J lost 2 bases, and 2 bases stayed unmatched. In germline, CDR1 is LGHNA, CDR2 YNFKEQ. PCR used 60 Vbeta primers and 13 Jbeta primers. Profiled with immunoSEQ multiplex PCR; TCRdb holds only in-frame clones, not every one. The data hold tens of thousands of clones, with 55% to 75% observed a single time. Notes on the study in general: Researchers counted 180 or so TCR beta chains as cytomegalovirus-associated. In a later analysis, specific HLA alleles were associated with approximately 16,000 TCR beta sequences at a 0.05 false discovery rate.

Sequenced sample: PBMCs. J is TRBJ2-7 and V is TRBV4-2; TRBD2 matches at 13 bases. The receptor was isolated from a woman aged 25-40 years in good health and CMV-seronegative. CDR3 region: CASSQAGTSGTYEQYF. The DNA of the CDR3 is TGTGCCAGCAGCCAAGCCGGGACTAGCGGGACCTACGAGCAGTACTTC.